Described below is a single T cell receptor (beta chain) sequence and its context. Its antigen is as yet unknown. This entry comes from a study of cytomegalovirus exposure and HLA in healthy donors. With 60 Vbeta and 13 Jbeta primers, the PCR was carried out. Here immunoSEQ multiplex PCR was the method, and the copy in TCRdb shows in-frame clones only, minus some. The table has roughly 110,000 clones, around 77% seen once. The study's findings and limits: Several of the most significant clusters appeared linked to common viral pathogens, based on a later analysis. In vitro checks showed that a few CMV-associated chains really do target CMV antigens. Reportedly, fewer N-insertions than the approximately 690-donor mean appeared in an Asian-associated ancestry cluster in a later analysis.

Sequences were obtained from PBMCs. The TCR comes from a woman aged 30 to 39 in good health and CMV-seropositive.

The CDR3 DNA reads TGTGCCAGCTTCCCGACAGGGGGAGTCAATGAGCAGTTCTTC. Translating it yields CASFPTGGVNEQFF. The V gene is TRBV2, the J gene TRBJ2-1; TRBD1 matches at 9 bases. CDR1 SNHLY and CDR2 FYNNEI come from the germline V gene. Unmatched junction bases numbered 8, after V lost 8 bases and J lost 6 bases. The CDR3 is made up of 14 amino acids.